These 32 T cell receptor beta chains originate from one sample sequenced in a study of cytomegalovirus exposure and HLA in healthy donors (dated by TCRdb to the late 2010s). Preparation of the library involved the immunoSEQ multiplex PCR assay. For the multiplex PCR, a mixture combining 60 forward primers for TCR Vbeta segments and 13 reverse primers for TCR Jbeta segments was used. The table was pulled from immuneACCESS by TCRdb, which kept in-frame rearrangements only. Such tables lose some clones; where checked, under half of the loss comes from unresolved V genes, and the rest has no known cause. This sample comprises some 90,000 clones, 76% of them detected only once. The ten largest clones add up to approximately 5.1% of the sample. The material sequenced was PBMCs. These receptor sequences come from a man aged 25 to 45 in good health and CMV-seropositive.

The table lists this clone with a few counts. The chain combines TRBV11-2 with TRBJ2-3; 8 nucleotides match TRBD2. Per germline, CDR1 SGHAT and CDR2 FQNNGV. Trimming removed 3 bases from V and 2 bases from J; junction bases left unmatched: 10. CDR3 length equals 17 residues. The CDR3 sequence: CASSLSGGGINTDTQYF. CDR3 in DNA: TGTGCCAGCAGCTTGTCTGGCGGGGGGATTAACACAGATACGCAGTATTTT.

The chain is built from TRBV4-1 and TRBJ2-7; D not resolved. The length of the CDR3 is 17 residues. With 4 bases removed from V and 4 bases from J, the gap between germline ends came to 23 bases. Germline values: CDR1 MGHRA, CDR2 YSYEKL. The DNA for the CDR3 is TGCGCCAGCAGCCGCCCCTACACTATCAGCCCCTTGTACGAGCAGTACGTC. Translating it yields CASSRPYTISPLYEQYV.

The chain joins TRBV19 to TRBJ1-1, with D perhaps TRBD1 (5 bases). The CDR3 is made up of 15 amino acids. V was shortened by 5 bases and J by 11 bases, with 24 bases between the two germline ends. CDR1 LNHDA and CDR2 SQIVND come from the germline V gene (reference sequence). CDR3 amino acids: CASSVSGGGPLIAFF. The CDR3 DNA reads TGTGCCAGTAGTGTAAGCGGGGGAGGCCCTTTGATTGCTTTCTTT. Looking up the rest from reference TRBV19 and TRBJ1-1 gives the full variable domain: DGGITQSPKYLFRKEGQNVTLSCEQNLNHDAMYWYRQDPGQGLRLIYYSQIVNDFQKGDIAEGYSVSREKKESFPLTVTSAQKNPTAFYLCASSVSGGGPLIAFFGQGTRLTVV.

V usage is TRBV19 and J usage is TRBJ2-1; possibly TRBD1 for D (5 bases). CDR1 is LNHDA and CDR2 is SQIVND in the germline V gene (reference sequence). The CDR3 spans 15 residues. The germline V and J ends were trimmed by 5 bases and 1 base, with 12 bases remaining between them. The CDR3 protein is CASSQERGSYNEQFF. The CDR3 DNA sequence: TGTGCCAGTAGTCAGGAAAGGGGATCCTACAATGAGCAGTTCTTC.

The J gene is TRBJ2-7, the V gene TRBV7-3, with D perhaps matching TRBD1 (6 bases). The CDR3 is 16 residues long. V lost 3 bases and J lost 6, with 21 bases in between. The V gene's germline CDR1 is SGHTA and CDR2 FQGTGA. CDR3 in amino acids: CASSFRPGEGECEQYV. The CDR3, as DNA: TGTGCCAGCAGCTTTCGTCCAGGGGAAGGCGAGTGCGAGCAGTACGTC.

The J gene is TRBJ2-7, the V gene TRBV29-1; no clear D gene. Per germline, CDR1 SQVTM and CDR2 ANQGSEA. The CDR3 covers 11 residues. Trimming pared 6 bases from V and 6 bases from J, leaving 12 bases between. The CDR3 protein is CSVVLFGEQYF. The CDR3 bases are TGCAGCGTGGTCCTCTTCGGCGAGCAGTACTTC.

The genes are TRBV5-6 and TRBJ2-7; TRBD2 is a possible D gene (6 bases). CDR3 length: 14 residues. V lost 3 bases to trimming and J lost 6 bases, with 16 bases between them. Germline lookup yields CDR1 SGHDT and CDR2 YYEEEE. The CDR3 bases are TGTGCCAGCAGCTCGGGACTTAGGGGTGGCGAGCAGTACGTC. Its protein product is CASSSGLRGGEQYV.

The CDR3 region has the DNA TGTGCCAGCACCCAAACAGGGGAGACCCAGTACTTC. Translating it yields CASTQTGETQYF. The chain has TRBV7-2 and TRBJ2-5, with D perhaps TRBD1 (6 bases). The CDR3 loop spans 12 amino acids. Between the trimmed V and J ends, which lost 7 bases and 5 bases, there was a span of 11 bases. Germline assignment: CDR1 SGHTA and CDR2 FQGNSA.

The chain has TRBV7-2 and TRBJ2-5, with 8 bases identical to TRBD1. This CDR3 has 15 amino acids. Per germline, CDR1 SGHTA and CDR2 FQGNSA. V lost 2 bases, J lost 4 bases, and 6 bases stayed unmatched. DNA of the CDR3: TGTGCCAGCAGCTTATCCTCACAGGGGGGAGAGACCCAGTACTTC. It codes for CASSLSSQGGETQYF.

CDR3 coding DNA: TGTGCCTGGAGTGAGTGGGCTCTTGCCACTGAAGCTTTCTTT. As protein: CAWSEWALATEAFF. The rearrangement links TRBV30 to TRBJ1-1; D is undetermined. This CDR3 is 14 amino acids long. The germline V gene encodes CDR1 GTSNPN and CDR2 SVGIG (reference sequence). V was trimmed by 1 base and J by 4 bases, leaving 13 bases between them.

The gene calls are TRBV5-4 and TRBJ2-6; a weak D match, TRBD1 (8 bases). This CDR3 has 17 amino acids. Trimming took off 5 bases at V and 2 bases at J, with 17 bases between the two ends. Germline V gene lookup returns CDR1 SGHNT and CDR2 YYREEE (reference sequence). The CDR3 here is CASSSRQGRAGANVLTF. The CDR3 DNA reads TGTGCCAGCAGTTCCCGACAGGGGAGGGCTGGGGCCAACGTCCTGACTTTC. Drawing the rest from reference TRBV5-4 and TRBJ2-6, the complete variable domain is ETGVTQSPTHLIKTRGQQVTLRCSSQSGHNTVSWYQQALGQGPQFIFQYYREEENGRGNFPPRFSGLQFPNYSSELNVNALELDDSALYLCASSSRQGRAGANVLTFGAGSRLTVL.

This clone occurred a few times. The gene calls are TRBV5-1 and TRBJ2-5, with D uncertain. The J call may not be correct, given that the DNA end is closer to TRBJ2-7. The length of the CDR3 is 13 residues. Germline values: CDR1 SGHRS, CDR2 YFSETQ. The CDR3 protein is CASRSVSSYEQYF. DNA for the CDR3: TGCGCCAGCAGGTCGGTCTCCTCCTACGAGCAGTACTTC.

The genes are TRBV9 and TRBJ2-1; tentatively, D is TRBD1 (7 bases). The CDR3 is 16 residues long. V gave up 3 bases and J gave up 5 bases, with 18 bases separating them. Germline V CDR1 and CDR2: SGDLS, YYNGEE. DNA for the CDR3: TGTGCCAGCAGCGCCGACCCCAGGGGGGCCGACAATGAGCAGTTCTTC. Its translation: CASSADPRGADNEQFF.

This rearrangement joins TRBV29-1 to TRBJ2-1; D is perhaps TRBD2 (7 bases). V lost 7 bases and J lost 8, with 12 bases in between. The germline V gene encodes CDR1 SQVTM and CDR2 ANQGSEA. CDR3 size: 11 residues. The CDR3 loop is CSEGGGHEQFF. CDR3 DNA sequence: TGCAGCGAGGGGGGGGGCCATGAGCAGTTCTTC.

This chain joins TRBV10-3 and TRBJ1-2, with 7 bases aligning to TRBD1. V lost 4 bases and J lost 8; bases outside the gene matches: 4. Germline V lookup: CDR1 ENHRY, CDR2 SYGVKD. The CDR3 is 12 residues long. CDR3 loop: CAISVRGDGYTF. CDR3 nucleotide sequence: TGTGCCATCAGTGTCAGGGGGGACGGCTACACCTTC.

V and J are TRBV7-3 and TRBJ2-5; TRBD1 aligns across 10 bases. This CDR3 region has 14 residues. J was trimmed by 4 bases and V by 5 bases; bases with no gene match: 4. Germline CDR1 is SGHTA and CDR2 is FQGTGA. CDR3 DNA sequence: TGTGCCAGCAGCCCCGGGACAGGGGCAGAGACCCAGTACTTC. It yields the protein CASSPGTGAETQYF.

The V gene is TRBV11-3, the J gene TRBJ1-1; D is undetermined. With 5 bases removed from V and 2 bases from J, the gap between germline ends came to 9 bases. CDR1 SGHNT and CDR2 YENEEA come from the germline V gene. This CDR3 is built from 13 residues. The CDR3 nucleotides read TGTGCCAGCAGCCATACCCTAAACACTGAAGCTTTCTTT. This gives the protein CASSHTLNTEAFF.

The rearrangement links TRBV5-1 to TRBJ2-2; tentative D call: TRBD1 (5 bases). The V end lost 0 bases, the J end lost 1 base, and 10 bases lay between the germline ends. The CDR3 runs 16 residues. The germline V gene encodes CDR1 SGHRS and CDR2 YFSETQ. In DNA, the CDR3 is TGCGCCAGCAGCTTGGGGGTCAGGGTGAACACCGGGGAGCTGTTTTTT. Encoded protein: CASSLGVRVNTGELFF.

This chain connects TRBV19 to TRBJ1-1, with D possibly matching TRBD1 (5 bases). This CDR3 spans 14 amino acids. Per the germline V gene, CDR1 is LNHDA and CDR2 is SQIVND (reference sequence). The ends were cut back, 5 bases at V and 4 bases at J, with 14 bases in the middle. For the CDR3, the DNA is TGTGCCAGTAGTCTCGACAGTGGCAGCACTGAAGCTTTCTTT. Amino acids: CASSLDSGSTEAFF.

This clone has just a few counts. The V and J genes are TRBV2 and TRBJ2-7; 14 nucleotides agree with TRBD2. Trimming at V came to 7 bases and at J to 9 bases, leaving 8 bases not matched to a gene. The CDR3 is 14 amino acids. Germline V lookup: CDR1 SNHLY, CDR2 FYNNEI. This chain's CDR3 is CASTAGLAGVGQYF. The CDR3 DNA follows: TGTGCCAGCACCGCGGGACTAGCGGGAGTCGGGCAGTACTTC. Full variable domain (remainder filled in from reference TRBV2 and TRBJ2-7): EPEVTQTPSHQVTQMGQEVILRCVPISNHLYFYWYRQILGQKVEFLVSFYNNEISEKSEIFDDQFSVERPDGSNFTLKIRSTKLEDSAMYFCASTAGLAGVGQYFGPGTRLTVT.

V usage is TRBV11-2 and J usage is TRBJ2-7; perhaps TRBD2 as D (5 bases). Germline V lookup: CDR1 SGHAT, CDR2 FQNNGV. Deletions cut 1 base from V and 3 bases from J, with 16 bases between. This CDR3 spans 16 amino acids. As DNA, the CDR3 is TGTGCCAGCAGCTTAGGAGGGTGGGAAGTGGACTACGAGCAGTACGTC. This translates into CASSLGGWEVDYEQYV.

The genes are TRBV19 and TRBJ2-5; TRBD2 agrees at 7 bases. This CDR3 has 16 amino acids. J gave up 2 bases and V 1 base, and 7 bases lay outside the gene matches. CDR1 LNHDA and CDR2 SQIVND come from the germline V gene (reference sequence). In DNA, the CDR3 is TGTGCCAGTAGTATAGGTCGGACGGGGGGTCAAGAGACCCAGTACTTC. Translating it yields CASSIGRTGGQETQYF.

Notes on this clone: Other DNA sequences of this sample code for an identical CDR3. The chain joins TRBV4-1 to TRBJ2-7; TRBD2 agrees at 11 bases. The germline gives CDR1 MGHRA, CDR2 YSYEKL. The V gene end was trimmed by 4 bases and the J gene end by 3 bases; junction bases not matched to a gene: 5. The CDR3 has 15 residues. The chain's CDR3 is CASSRLAGGFYEQYF. The CDR3 bases are TGCGCCAGCAGCCGGTTAGCGGGAGGGTTCTACGAGCAGTACTTC.

This clone came up once. V gene TRBV18 combines with J gene TRBJ2-3, with TRBD1 matching 9 bases. CDR3 length equals 14 residues. Looked up from germline, CDR1 is KGHSH and CDR2 is LQKENI. J lost 11 bases, V lost 2 bases, and 8 bases had no gene match. In nucleotides, the CDR3 is TGTGCCAGCTCACCAATGGACAGGGGCAATAGGCAGTATTTT. As protein: CASSPMDRGNRQYF. Full variable domain (outside the CDR3, taken from reference TRBV18 and TRBJ2-3): NAGVMQNPRHLVRRRGQEARLRCSPMKGHSHVYWYRQLPEEGLKFMVYLQKENIIDESGMPKERFSAEFPKEGPSILRIQQVVRGDSAAYFCASSPMDRGNRQYFGPGTRLTVL.

The chain joins TRBV5-8 to TRBJ2-3, with D possibly matching TRBD2 (5 bases). V was pared by 5 bases and J by 4 bases, with 14 bases between. There are 14 residues in the CDR3. Germline CDR1 is SGHTS and CDR2 is YDEGEE. The CDR3 nucleotides read TGTGCCAGCAGGATCCTAGCAAGGTCAGATACGCAGTATTTT. This translates into CASRILARSDTQYF.

The rearrangement joins TRBV7-3 to TRBJ1-6, with TRBD1 matching over 7 bases. With 4 bases clipped from V and 12 bases from J, the junction kept 9 bases outside the gene matches. Germline values: CDR1 SGHTA, CDR2 FQGTGA. CDR3 length equals 14 residues. The CDR3, as DNA: TGTGCCAGCAGCTCTACAGGGGCGTACGGACCCCTCCACTTT. Its translation: CASSSTGAYGPLHF. The whole variable domain, remainder taken from reference TRBV7-3 and TRBJ1-6, is GAGVSQTPSNKVTEKGKYVELRCDPISGHTALYWYRQSLGQGPEFLIYFQGTGAADDSGLPNDRFFAVRPEGSVSTLKIQRTERGDSAVYLCASSSTGAYGPLHFGNGTRLTVT.

The V and J genes are TRBV7-6 and TRBJ1-3; TRBD1 is a possible D gene (5 bases). V dropped 4 bases and J dropped 0 bases, with 13 bases sitting between them. The CDR3 totals 16 residues. Germline-derived CDR1 and CDR2 are SGHVS and FNYEAQ. The CDR3, as DNA: TGTGCCAGCAGCTCGCACCGGGGGATCTCTGGAAACACCATATATTTT. Its protein product is CASSSHRGISGNTIYF.

The rearrangement uses TRBV7-9 and TRBJ1-6; D may be TRBD1 (5 bases). The V end was cut by 0 bases, the J end by 14 bases, with 11 bases between. The CDR3 covers 13 residues. Germline V gene sequence: CDR1 SEHNR, CDR2 FQNEAQ (reference sequence). The CDR3 sequence: CASSLALGGALHF. CDR3 sequence (DNA): TGTGCCAGCAGCTTAGCGCTCGGAGGGGCCCTCCACTTT.

A few counts support this clone. The rearrangement uses TRBV14 and TRBJ2-1; the D is unclear. The CDR3 covers 14 residues. Trimming cost V 4 bases and J 2 bases, with 9 bases left between them. Germline V gene lookup returns CDR1 SGHDN and CDR2 FVKESK. The CDR3, as DNA: TGTGCCAGCAGCCGGGCTGATACCTACAATGAGCAGTTCTTC. Its translation is CASSRADTYNEQFF.

This chain joins TRBV9 and TRBJ2-1, with D possibly being TRBD2 (6 bases). CDR3 length: 14 amino acids. The germline V and J ends were trimmed by 3 bases and 2 bases, with 9 bases remaining between them. Germline-derived CDR1 and CDR2 are SGDLS and YYNGEE. The CDR3 loop reads CASSATSTYNEQFF. The CDR3 nucleotides are TGTGCCAGCAGCGCAACTAGCACCTACAATGAGCAGTTCTTC.

The chain uses TRBV5-1 and TRBJ1-1, with 9 bases lining up with TRBD1. The CDR3 length is 12 residues. Unmatched junction bases numbered 0, after V lost 3 bases and J lost 6 bases. Germline V gene sequence: CDR1 SGHRS, CDR2 YFSETQ. CDR3 amino acids: CASSWTGAEAFF. CDR3 bases: TGCGCCAGCAGCTGGACAGGGGCTGAAGCTTTCTTT.

The CDR3 spells CASSQRDSQETQYF. In DNA, the CDR3 is TGCGCCAGCAGCCAGAGGGACAGCCAAGAGACCCAGTACTTC. This sequence joins TRBV4-1 and TRBJ2-5; TRBD1 matches 7 bases. V dropped 3 bases and J dropped 1; count of bases not matched to a gene: 2. Germline CDR1 MGHRA, CDR2 YSYEKL. The CDR3 runs 14 residues.